The 27 T cell receptor beta chains below were found in one sample sequenced in a study of cytomegalovirus exposure and HLA in healthy donors. PCR used 60 Vbeta primers and 13 Jbeta primers. The protocol was immunoSEQ multiplex PCR, while the TCRdb copy is restricted to in-frame clones and leaves out a portion. Of approximately 190,000 clones in the sample, about 81% were seen once. The sequencing input was PBMCs. Receptors were obtained from a woman under 30 in good health and CMV-seronegative.

As for this clone: A read error may produce the germline difference seen at one junction end. The chain links TRBV30 to TRBJ1-3; 7 nucleotides match TRBD1. The CDR3 extends over 14 amino acids. CDR1 GTSNPN and CDR2 SVGIG come from the germline V gene (reference sequence). CDR3: CASEAGTVGNTTYF. The CDR3 DNA is TGTGCCTCGGAGGCCGGGACAGTAGGAAACACCACATATTTT.

The table lists this clone with a few counts. The chain's CDR3 is CASSSSSLLWGYTF. The CDR3 DNA reads TGTGCCAGCAGCTCCTCGTCCCTTCTATGGGGCTACACCTTC. The chain employs TRBV7-9 and TRBJ1-2; D not certain. V gave up 4 bases and J gave up 8 bases, with 17 bases separating them. The CDR3 loop spans 14 amino acids. CDR1 SEHNR and CDR2 FQNEAQ come from the germline V gene (reference sequence). The full variable domain, its missing parts supplied by reference TRBV7-9 and TRBJ1-2, is DTGVSQNPRHKITKRGQNVTFRCDPISEHNRLYWYRQTLGQGPEFLTYFQNEAQLEKSRLLSDRFSAERPKGSFSTLEIQRTEQGDSAMYLCASSSSSLLWGYTFGSGTRLTVV.

This CDR3 is CASSLGGHTDTQYF. For the CDR3, the DNA is TGTGCCAGCAGTTTAGGGGGACACACAGATACGCAGTATTTT. The J gene is TRBJ2-3, the V gene TRBV28, with D possibly TRBD1 on 6 matching bases. This CDR3 spans 14 amino acids. Germline assignment: CDR1 MDHEN and CDR2 SYDVKM. V was cut by 2 bases and J by 2 bases, with 8 bases left in between.

The chain carries TRBV27 and TRBJ1-1, with 9 bases lining up with TRBD1. The CDR3 is 14 residues long. V lost 5 bases, J lost 5 bases, and 6 bases stayed unmatched. The germline CDR1 and CDR2 sequences are MNHEY and SMNVEV (reference sequence). The CDR3 is CASSPLTGGTEAFF. CDR3 bases: TGTGCCAGCAGTCCACTGACAGGGGGTACTGAAGCTTTCTTT.

The chain combines TRBV13 with TRBJ2-5; D might be TRBD2 (5 bases). CDR1 and CDR2 (germline): PRHDT, FYEKMQ (reference sequence). V lost 0 bases, J lost 2 bases, and 10 bases lay in between. The CDR3 is 15 residues long. The CDR3 bases are TGTGCCAGCAGCTTAGGAGGGAGCGGTCAAGAGACCCAGTACTTC. Protein product: CASSLGGSGQETQYF.

This clone is a singleton in its sample. The chain links TRBV7-8 to TRBJ2-7; TRBD2 agrees at 8 bases. Germline CDR1 reads SGHVS; CDR2 reads FQNEAQ. The CDR3 contains 15 residues. With V trimmed by 7 bases and J by 1 base, 9 bases remained unmatched. CDR3 coding DNA: TGTGCCAGCATAAGGGTCGGGGGGGGATCCTACGAGCAGTACTTC. Protein sequence: CASIRVGGGSYEQYF.

This clone was observed once. The genes are TRBV13 and TRBJ2-3; 9 nucleotides align to TRBD2. From germline, CDR1 is PRHDT and CDR2 FYEKMQ (reference sequence). There are 14 residues in the CDR3. The ends lost 6 bases at V and 2 bases at J; junction bases unmatched: 3. The CDR3 sequence: CASRRGGNTDTQYF. CDR3 coding DNA: TGTGCCAGCAGGCGGGGGGGCAACACAGATACGCAGTATTTT. Full variable domain (remainder filled in from reference TRBV13 and TRBJ2-3): AAGVIQSPRHLIKEKRETATLKCYPIPRHDTVYWYQQGPGQDPQFLISFYEKMQSDKGSIPDRFSAQQFSDYHSELNMSSLELGDSALYFCASRRGGNTDTQYFGPGTRLTVL.

V and J are TRBV5-6 and TRBJ1-1; a weak D match, TRBD1 (5 bases). The CDR3 consists of 14 residues. Germline assignment: CDR1 SGHDT and CDR2 YYEEEE. V lost 5 bases to trimming and J lost 4 bases, with 15 bases between them. CDR3 bases: TGTGCCAGCAGTTTTGGCCGGGGGGGCACTGAAGCTTTCTTT. It encodes CASSFGRGGTEAFF.

The V and J genes are TRBV29-1 and TRBJ2-7; D is perhaps TRBD2 (6 bases). Germline CDR1 SQVTM, CDR2 ANQGSEA. Trimming left V 1 base short and J 6 bases short, with 10 bases between. The CDR3 contains 12 residues. CDR3 DNA: TGCAGCGTTGAAGTTCCGGGGGTCGAGCAGTACTTC. Residues: CSVEVPGVEQYF.

The J gene is TRBJ2-7, the V gene TRBV6-1; D is perhaps TRBD2 (5 bases). From germline, CDR1 is MNHNS and CDR2 SASEGT. The CDR3 spans 14 residues. Deletions cut 0 bases from V and 6 bases from J, with 12 bases between. The chain's CDR3 is CASSEARRSAEQYF. The DNA of the CDR3 is TGTGCCAGCAGTGAAGCGCGGAGGAGCGCCGAGCAGTACTTC.

This chain joins TRBV18 and TRBJ2-7, with a possible D match to TRBD1 (6 bases). V was clipped by 6 bases and J by 7 bases, with 13 bases between them. Germline values: CDR1 KGHSH, CDR2 LQKENI. The CDR3 has 12 amino acids. As DNA, the CDR3 is TGTGCCAGCTCCAAAGGACAGAATGAGCAGTACTTC. This codes for CASSKGQNEQYF.

The V and J genes are TRBV15 and TRBJ1-1; perhaps TRBD1 as D (6 bases). CDR1 and CDR2 (germline): LNHNV, YYDKDF (reference sequence). There are 14 residues in the CDR3. V gave up 0 bases and J gave up 10 bases, with 15 bases separating them. The CDR3: CATSRDPGGLGAFF. Here the CDR3 DNA reads TGTGCCACCAGCAGAGATCCGGGGGGCCTGGGAGCTTTCTTT.

This chain joins TRBV11-2 and TRBJ2-7, with 9 bases matching TRBD1. V gave up 4 bases and J gave up 6 bases; unmatched junction bases: 7. The germline V gene encodes CDR1 SGHAT and CDR2 FQNNGV. This CDR3 has 14 amino acids. CDR3 sequence reads: CASSSGQGTSEQYF. CDR3 nucleotides: TGTGCCAGCAGCTCCGGACAGGGGACGAGCGAGCAGTACTTC.

The rearrangement links TRBV7-8 to TRBJ1-1; tentative D call: TRBD1 (6 bases). Germline CDR1 SGHVS, CDR2 FQNEAQ. The CDR3 loop spans 16 amino acids. The germline V and J ends were trimmed by 6 bases and 4 bases, with 21 bases remaining between them. The CDR3 sequence: CASSYSLLRGPTEAFF. The CDR3 DNA follows: TGTGCCAGCAGTTATAGTCTTCTCAGGGGACCCACTGAAGCTTTCTTT.

The chain's CDR3 is CASSPPDGSNTEAFF. CDR3 coding DNA: TGTGCCAGCTCACCACCCGACGGGTCAAACACTGAAGCTTTCTTT. The rearrangement joins TRBV18 to TRBJ1-1; D not resolved. This CDR3 is built from 15 residues. Germline V gene data show CDR1 as KGHSH and CDR2 as LQKENI. V lost 0 bases, J lost 2 bases, and 10 bases lay in between.

V is TRBV5-1 and J is TRBJ2-7, with D possibly being TRBD2 (5 bases). CDR1 and CDR2 from the germline V gene are SGHRS and YFSETQ. Trimming pared 4 bases from V and 5 bases from J, leaving 16 bases between. CDR3 length: 14 amino acids. CDR3 bases: TGCGCCAGCAGCCCGGGATGGGAGAGTGACGAGCAGTACTTC. It specifies CASSPGWESDEQYF.

The J gene is TRBJ2-3, the V gene TRBV2; TRBD1 matches at 7 bases. This CDR3 has 15 amino acids. The V gene's germline CDR1 is SNHLY and CDR2 FYNNEI. Trimming at V came to 2 bases and at J to 4 bases, leaving 6 bases not matched to a gene. In DNA, the CDR3 is TGTGCCAGCAGTGAACTGGGGCAGGGGGCAGATACGCAGTATTTT. Amino acid sequence: CASSELGQGADTQYF.

In nucleotides, the CDR3 is TGTGCCAGCAGCCGCGGCCCTAGAGCGGGGGGATACAATGAGCAGTTCTTC. Translated: CASSRGPRAGGYNEQFF. The V and J genes are TRBV5-4 and TRBJ2-1, with 9 positions matching TRBD2. CDR3 length: 17 amino acids. Germline-derived CDR1 and CDR2 are SGHNT and YYREEE (reference sequence). V lost 4 bases, J lost 4 bases, and 12 bases stayed unmatched.

The chain is built from TRBV28 and TRBJ2-7; the match to TRBD1 covers 9 bases. CDR3 length equals 16 residues. V gave up 4 bases and J gave up 4 bases; unmatched junction bases: 11. The germline V gene encodes CDR1 MDHEN and CDR2 SYDVKM. CDR3 loop: CASSSTLQGARYEQYF. The CDR3 DNA sequence: TGTGCCAGCAGTTCCACCCTACAGGGGGCGAGGTACGAGCAGTACTTC.

The chain is built from TRBV27 and TRBJ1-2; 10 bases map to TRBD1. J was trimmed by 7 bases and V by 6 bases; bases with no gene match: 17. CDR1 MNHEY and CDR2 SMNVEV come from the germline V gene (reference sequence). CDR3 length: 17 amino acids. CDR3 sequence: CASRRGSGTGEASGYTF. CDR3 DNA sequence: TGTGCCAGCAGACGTGGGTCCGGGACAGGGGAGGCTAGTGGCTACACCTTC.

The V gene is TRBV27, the J gene TRBJ2-7; D ambiguous. Trimming cost V 3 bases and J 4 bases, with 7 bases left between them. The CDR3 length is 12 residues. The germline CDR1 and CDR2 sequences are MNHEY and SMNVEV (reference sequence). CDR3 bases: TGTGCCAGCAGTTTTGGCCCATACGAGCAGTACTTC. Amino acids: CASSFGPYEQYF.

V usage is TRBV7-2 and J usage is TRBJ1-2, with unresolved D. V gave up 1 base and J gave up 2 bases, with 8 bases separating them. Germline V gene sequence: CDR1 SGHTA, CDR2 FQGNSA. The CDR3 runs to 14 residues. The CDR3 loop reads CASSLVAVNYGYTF. The CDR3 nucleotides read TGTGCCAGCAGCTTAGTAGCGGTGAACTATGGCTACACCTTC.

The CDR3: CASSIVQEYNEQFF. The CDR3 DNA sequence: TGTGCCAGCTCGATCGTACAGGAATACAATGAGCAGTTCTTC. The chain uses TRBV18 and TRBJ2-1; D is possibly TRBD1 (5 bases). Germline assignment: CDR1 KGHSH and CDR2 LQKENI. The CDR3 runs to 14 residues. Trimming cost V 6 bases and J 4 bases, with 13 bases left between them.

The rearrangement joins TRBV18 to TRBJ1-1; no reliable D call. Trimming took off 7 bases at V and 2 bases at J, with 11 bases between the two ends. From germline, CDR1 is KGHSH and CDR2 LQKENI. The CDR3 length is 13 residues. DNA of the CDR3: TGTGCCAGCTTCCAGGCTCTAAACACTGAAGCTTTCTTT. This sequence encodes CASFQALNTEAFF.

This clone was detected only a few times. The gene calls are TRBV6-5 and TRBJ2-5; 9 nucleotides agree with TRBD1. The V gene's germline CDR1 is MNHEY and CDR2 SVGAGI. The CDR3 has 15 amino acids. Trimming removed 6 bases from V and 1 base from J; junction bases left unmatched: 6. In DNA form, the CDR3 reads TGTGCCAGCAGCCCCGGGACAGGGCCCCAAGAGACCCAGTACTTC. Its protein is CASSPGTGPQETQYF.

The chain combines TRBV19 with TRBJ2-5, with TRBD2 identical over 14 bases. The CDR3 runs 15 residues. Germline V gives CDR1 LNHDA, CDR2 SQIVND (reference sequence). V was clipped by 5 bases and J by 5 bases; unmatched bases: 4. The chain's CDR3 is CASSRLAGGMETQYF. Here the CDR3 DNA reads TGTGCCAGTAGTCGACTAGCGGGAGGGATGGAGACCCAGTACTTC. The full variable domain, rest sourced from reference TRBV19 and TRBJ2-5, is DGGITQSPKYLFRKEGQNVTLSCEQNLNHDAMYWYRQDPGQGLRLIYYSQIVNDFQKGDIAEGYSVSREKKESFPLTVTSAQKNPTAFYLCASSRLAGGMETQYFGPGTRLLVL.

The CDR3 spells CASSQRRETQYF. CDR3 sequence (DNA): TGTGCCAGCAGTCAGCGGAGGGAGACCCAGTACTTC. V usage is TRBV6-5 and J usage is TRBJ2-5, with D maybe TRBD2 (5 bases). This CDR3 has 12 amino acids. The V end lost 5 bases, the J end lost 5 bases, and 9 bases lay between the germline ends. CDR1 and CDR2 (germline): MNHEY, SVGAGI.